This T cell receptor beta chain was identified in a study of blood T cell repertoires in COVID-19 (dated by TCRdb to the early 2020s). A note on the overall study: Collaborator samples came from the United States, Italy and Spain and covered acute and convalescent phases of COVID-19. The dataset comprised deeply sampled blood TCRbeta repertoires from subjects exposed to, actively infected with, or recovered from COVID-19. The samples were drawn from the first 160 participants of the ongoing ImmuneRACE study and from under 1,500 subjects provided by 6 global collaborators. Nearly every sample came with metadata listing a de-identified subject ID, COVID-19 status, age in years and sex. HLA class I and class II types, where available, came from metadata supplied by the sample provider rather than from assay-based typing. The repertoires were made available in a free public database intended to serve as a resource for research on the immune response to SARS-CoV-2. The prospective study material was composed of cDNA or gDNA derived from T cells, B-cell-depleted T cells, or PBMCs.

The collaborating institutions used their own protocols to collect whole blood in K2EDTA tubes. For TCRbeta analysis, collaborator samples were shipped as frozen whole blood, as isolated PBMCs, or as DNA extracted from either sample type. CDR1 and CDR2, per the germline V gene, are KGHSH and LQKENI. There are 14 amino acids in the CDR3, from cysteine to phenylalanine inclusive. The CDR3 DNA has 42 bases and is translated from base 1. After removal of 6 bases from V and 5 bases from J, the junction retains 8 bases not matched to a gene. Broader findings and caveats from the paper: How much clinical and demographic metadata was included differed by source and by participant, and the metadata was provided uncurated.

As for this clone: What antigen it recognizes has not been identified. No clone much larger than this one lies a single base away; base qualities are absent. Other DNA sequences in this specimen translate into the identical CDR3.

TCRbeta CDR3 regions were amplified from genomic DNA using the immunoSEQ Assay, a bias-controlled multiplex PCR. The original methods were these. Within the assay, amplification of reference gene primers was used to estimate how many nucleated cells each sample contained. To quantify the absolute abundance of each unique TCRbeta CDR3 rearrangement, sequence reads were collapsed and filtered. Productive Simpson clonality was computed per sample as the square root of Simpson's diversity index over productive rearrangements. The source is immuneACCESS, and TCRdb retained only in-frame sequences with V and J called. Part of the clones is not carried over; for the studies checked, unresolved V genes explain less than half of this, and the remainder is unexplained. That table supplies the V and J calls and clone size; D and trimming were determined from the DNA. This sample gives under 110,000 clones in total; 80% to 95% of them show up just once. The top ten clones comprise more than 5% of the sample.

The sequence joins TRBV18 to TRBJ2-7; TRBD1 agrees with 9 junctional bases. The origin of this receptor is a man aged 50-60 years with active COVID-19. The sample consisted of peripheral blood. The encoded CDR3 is CASSPGQGFDEQYF. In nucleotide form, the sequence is TGTGCCAGCTCTCCGGGACAGGGTTTCGACGAGCAGTACTTC.